This passage covers 21 T cell receptor beta chains from one sample sequenced in a study of T-cell reconstitution after alpha-beta-depleted transplantation in children (dated by TCRdb to 2015 to 2016). Libraries were prepared through PCR. The instrument was an Illumina HiSeq 2500. Molecular barcoding was employed in the preparation of TCR libraries, with unique molecular identifiers being used to normalize TCRbeta repertoire quantification. Clones were called with MiXCR by TCRdb after fastp trimmed the public reads at Q25, and only in-frame beta chains were retained. Every entry covers one CDR3 protein and lists the most common genes and DNA from its rows. The sample has over 200,000 distinct CDR3 sequences on record, 17% of them singletons. The ten largest clones add up to approximately 40% of the sample. The sample's treatment or condition label is to be understood as: allogeneic hematopoietic cell transplantation with graft depleted of TCRalphabeta T cells and CD19 B cells.

The sequenced sample was PBMCs, mostly from graft donor cells, obtained 360 days after TCRalphabeta/CD19-depleted stem cell transplant. These receptors all come from a male patient aged 2 to 9 who had a stem cell transplant for acute lymphoblastic leukemia, so the T cells may come from the graft donor.

This clonotype has only a few counts. This chain connects TRBV29-1 to TRBJ2-2, with D possibly matching TRBD2 (5 bases). Trimming shortened V by 6 bases and J by 4 bases, and 15 bases separated the two germline ends. The CDR3 sequence is 14 residues long. Germline V gene sequence: CDR1 SQVTM, CDR2 ANQGSEA. CDR3 DNA sequence: TGCAGCGTCGCCGTACGGGGAGCCACCGGGGAGCTGTTTTTT. Its translation is CSVAVRGATGELFF.

The chain employs TRBV28 and TRBJ2-3; TRBD2 matches 7 bases. From germline, CDR1 is MDHEN and CDR2 SYDVKM. The CDR3 totals 14 residues. The V gene end was trimmed by 6 bases and the J gene end by 4 bases; junction bases not matched to a gene: 7. This CDR3 reads CASRGGGDPDTQYF. The CDR3 DNA follows: TGTGCCAGCAGGGGGGGAGGGGATCCAGATACGCAGTATTTT.

V usage is TRBV20-1 and J usage is TRBJ2-1; 11 positions match TRBD1. CDR1 DFQATT and CDR2 SNEGSKA come from the germline V gene (reference sequence). After removal of 0 bases from V and 7 bases from J, the junction contained 8 bases not matched to a gene. The CDR3 spans 16 residues. CDR3 sequence reads: CSARDQGQGDWNEQFF. The CDR3, as DNA: TGCAGTGCTAGAGACCAGGGACAGGGGGATTGGAATGAGCAGTTCTTC.

The chain combines TRBV10-3 with TRBJ1-1; the D is unclear. The length of the CDR3 is 12 residues. V lost 5 bases and J 1 base, leaving 5 bases between the germline ends. From germline, CDR1 is ENHRY and CDR2 SYGVKD. Written as DNA, the CDR3 is TGTGCCATCAGTCAGAGGAACACTGAAGCTTTCTTT. Translated, it gives CAISQRNTEAFF.

This clonotype was recorded at least ten times. The chain couples TRBV5-6 to TRBJ2-7; either TRBD1 or TRBD2 may fit D (5 bases each). This CDR3 region has 16 residues. Germline lookup yields CDR1 SGHDT and CDR2 YYEEEE. Trimming took 0 bases from V and 0 from J, leaving 13 bases between them. CDR3 amino acids: CASSLGGYGLSYEQYF. The DNA for the CDR3 is TGTGCCAGCAGCTTGGGGGGGTATGGACTCTCCTACGAGCAGTACTTC.

The sample holds many counts of this clonotype. The rearrangement links TRBV5-5 to TRBJ2-3; D not resolved. The CDR3 has 12 residues. Germline values: CDR1 SGHKS, CDR2 YYEKEE (reference sequence). V lost 4 bases and J 7 bases, leaving 10 bases between the germline ends. This chain's CDR3 is CASSLLGHTQYF. CDR3 in DNA: TGTGCCAGCAGCCTGTTAGGACATACGCAGTATTTT.

This clonotype was seen a few times. The rearrangement links TRBV3-1 to TRBJ2-3; tentatively, D is TRBD2 (6 bases). Per the germline V gene, CDR1 is LGHDT and CDR2 is YNNKEL (reference sequence). The CDR3 consists of 15 residues. Trimming cost V 5 bases and J 0 bases, with 12 bases left between them. This CDR3 reads CASSAGRPSTDTQYF. CDR3 coding DNA: TGTGCCAGCAGCGCCGGGAGACCTAGCACAGATACGCAGTATTTT.

This clonotype was seen a few times. The V and J genes are TRBV7-9 and TRBJ1-1; D might be TRBD1 (5 bases). Germline values: CDR1 SEHNR, CDR2 FQNEAQ (reference sequence). The germline V and J ends were trimmed by 1 base and 11 bases, with 11 bases remaining between them. The CDR3 has 12 residues. The CDR3 nucleotides read TGTGCCAGCAGCTTAGGAGGGGTGCGGGCTTTCTTT. Protein: CASSLGGVRAFF.

This clonotype was detected a few times. V is TRBV12-3 or TRBV12-4 and J is TRBJ1-1; D is unresolved. The CDR3 sequence is 13 residues long. The germline V and J ends were trimmed by 3 bases and 2 bases, with 7 bases remaining between them. In nucleotides, the CDR3 is TGTGCCAGCAGTTTTCTCAGAAACACTGAAGCTTTCTTT. Amino acids: CASSFLRNTEAFF.

The chain has TRBV10-2 and TRBJ1-3; D is uncertain. The V gene's germline CDR1 is WSHSY and CDR2 SAAADI. The ends were cut back, 2 bases at V and 16 bases at J, with 15 bases in the middle. CDR3 size: 12 residues. The CDR3 spells CASSERCDIFYF. CDR3 in DNA: TGCGCCAGCAGTGAGAGGTGCGACATCTTTTATTTT.

This clonotype has only a few counts. The chain couples TRBV29-1 to TRBJ2-7; the D gene is possibly TRBD1 (5 bases). V dropped 4 bases and J dropped 5 bases, with 18 bases sitting between them. Germline V CDR1 and CDR2: SQVTM, ANQGSEA. This CDR3 spans 14 amino acids. Written as DNA, the CDR3 is TGCAGCGTTGGGGGCGACCCCGAGGTCCACGAGCAGTACTTC. Amino acid sequence: CSVGGDPEVHEQYF.

A few counts support this clonotype. The V and J genes are TRBV6-2 or TRBV6-3 and TRBJ1-5; weak D call: TRBD1 (6 bases). Germline V gene sequence: CDR1 MNHEY, CDR2 SVGEGT. V was trimmed by 2 bases and J by 8 bases, leaving 19 bases between them. This CDR3 contains 16 residues. The CDR3 loop reads CASSYAPGQAGEPQHF. The CDR3 region has the DNA TGTGCCAGCAGTTACGCCCCGGGACAAGCCGGGGAGCCCCAGCATTTT.

This clonotype was counted only a few times. In DNA form, the CDR3 reads TGTGCCAGCACCATACAGACAGGGACGAACACTGAAGCTTTCTTT. Its protein product is CASTIQTGTNTEAFF. The chain has TRBV12-3 or TRBV12-4 and TRBJ1-1, with 7 bases identical to TRBD1. This CDR3 region has 15 residues. V shed 7 bases and J 1 base; nucleotides not matched to a gene: 9.

The gene calls are TRBV20-1 and TRBJ1-1; 9 nucleotides match TRBD1. Unmatched junction bases numbered 8, after V lost 4 bases and J lost 5 bases. The CDR3 runs to 14 residues. CDR1 DFQATT and CDR2 SNEGSKA come from the germline V gene (reference sequence). Written as DNA, the CDR3 is TGCAGTGCTACAAAACAGGGGGCGTATACTGAAGCTTTCTTT. Its protein product is CSATKQGAYTEAFF.

This clonotype has only a few counts. The V gene is TRBV24-1, the J gene TRBJ2-5; the D is unclear. Germline V lookup: CDR1 KGHDR, CDR2 SFDVKD. The V end was cut by 4 bases, the J end by 1 base, with 9 bases between. The CDR3 consists of 14 residues. The DNA for the CDR3 is TGTGCCACCAGTGAACCCGGCTTCCAAGAGACCCAGTACTTC. This sequence encodes CATSEPGFQETQYF.

Ten or more counts support this clonotype. V is TRBV2 and J is TRBJ2-7; D gene unclear. CDR1 and CDR2 (germline): SNHLY, FYNNEI. CDR3 size: 10 residues. With 4 bases removed from V and 4 bases from J, the gap between germline ends came to 2 bases. CDR3 loop: CASSGYEQYF. In nucleotides, the CDR3 is TGTGCCAGCAGTGGATACGAGCAGTACTTC.

The chain has TRBV12-3 or TRBV12-4 and TRBJ1-6; 7 nucleotides line up with TRBD1. After removal of 5 bases from V and 9 bases from J, the junction contained 7 bases not matched to a gene. The CDR3 is made up of 14 amino acids. The chain's CDR3 is CASSPDRVFSPLHF. In nucleotides, the CDR3 is TGTGCCAGCAGTCCAGACAGGGTATTTTCACCCCTCCACTTT.

The chain couples TRBV20-1 to TRBJ2-1; maybe TRBD1 (5 bases). Trimming stripped 3 bases from V and 2 bases from J, with 11 bases between. The CDR3 totals 14 residues. CDR1 DFQATT and CDR2 SNEGSKA come from the germline V gene (reference sequence). This chain's CDR3 is CSASGQGPYNEQFF. Written as DNA, the CDR3 is TGCAGTGCTAGTGGTCAGGGTCCCTACAATGAGCAGTTCTTC.

This clonotype was counted a few times. J is TRBJ2-5 and V is TRBV27; 8 bases match TRBD1. The ends lost 4 bases at V and 10 bases at J; junction bases unmatched: 11. This CDR3 has 14 amino acids. CDR1 and CDR2 (germline): MNHEY, SMNVEV (reference sequence). CDR3 amino acids: CASSYQGAAGNQYF. As DNA, the CDR3 is TGTGCCAGCAGTTACCAGGGGGCGGCCGGGAACCAGTACTTC.

This clonotype was recorded many times. The CDR3 sequence: CASSLEGTGKETQYF. The CDR3 region has the DNA TGTGCCAGCAGCTTAGAAGGGACAGGGAAAGAGACCCAGTACTTC. The chain employs TRBV7-7 and TRBJ2-5, with 9 bases lining up with TRBD1. The V gene's germline CDR1 is SSHAT and CDR2 FNYEAQ (reference sequence). The CDR3 runs 15 residues. Trimming removed 1 base from V and 3 bases from J; junction bases left unmatched: 3.

The rearrangement joins TRBV6-2 or TRBV6-3 to TRBJ2-1; 8 nucleotides line up with TRBD1. V trimming: 5 bases; J trimming: 1 base; junction bases outside the gene matches: 4. Germline V CDR1 and CDR2: MNHEY, SVGEGT. This CDR3 is 15 amino acids long. The CDR3 is CASSLQGASYNEQFF. CDR3 coding DNA: TGTGCCAGCAGTCTTCAGGGGGCGTCCTACAATGAGCAGTTCTTC.